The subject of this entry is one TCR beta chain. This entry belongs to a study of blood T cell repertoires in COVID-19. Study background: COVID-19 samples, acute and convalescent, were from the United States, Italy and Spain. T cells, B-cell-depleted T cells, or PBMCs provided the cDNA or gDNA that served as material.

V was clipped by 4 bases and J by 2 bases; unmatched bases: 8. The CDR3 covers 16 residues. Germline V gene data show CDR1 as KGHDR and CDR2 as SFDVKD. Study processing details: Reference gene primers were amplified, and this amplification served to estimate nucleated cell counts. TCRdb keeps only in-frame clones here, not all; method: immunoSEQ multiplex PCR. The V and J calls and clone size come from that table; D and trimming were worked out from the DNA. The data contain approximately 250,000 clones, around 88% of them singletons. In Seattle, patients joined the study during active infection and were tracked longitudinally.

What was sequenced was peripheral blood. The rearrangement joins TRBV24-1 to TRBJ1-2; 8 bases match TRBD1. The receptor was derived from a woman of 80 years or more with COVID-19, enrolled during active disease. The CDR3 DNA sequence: TGTGCCACCAGTGACTCCAGGACAGGGTCGAACTATGGCTACACCTTC. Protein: CATSDSRTGSNYGYTF.